The 30 T cell receptor beta chains presented below share a single source sample, sequenced in a study of T cell responses to AZD1222 COVID-19 vaccine. Produced via immunoSEQ multiplex PCR; TCRdb's table is partial and in-frame only. There are 150,000 to 200,000 clones in the sample; around 93% occur only once, and about 4.5% lies in the top ten. The specimen comprised peripheral blood, sampled on day 0 of AZD1222 vaccination. Receptor source: an adult in good health.

V is TRBV3-1 (or the pseudogene TRBV3-2) and J is TRBJ2-6, with D perhaps matching TRBD2 (5 bases). The CDR3 runs to 16 residues. Trimming pared 1 base from V and 4 bases from J, leaving 11 bases between. Germline assignment: CDR1 LGHDT and CDR2 YNNKEL (reference sequence). The CDR3 nucleotides are TGTGCCAGCAGCCAAGGGACTGCCGCGGGGGCCAACGTCCTGACTTTC. The encoded protein is CASSQGTAAGANVLTF.

The CDR3 protein is CASSLTGGSEQFF. The DNA for the CDR3 is TGCGCCAGCAGCCTTACAGGGGGCAGCGAGCAGTTCTTC. The chain combines TRBV5-1 with TRBJ2-1; 9 bases map to TRBD1. The junction had 6 bases not matched to a gene; V was cut back by 4 bases and J by 10 bases. CDR1 and CDR2 (germline): SGHRS, YFSETQ. The CDR3 consists of 13 residues. The variable domain in full, with the rest retrieved from reference TRBV5-1 and TRBJ2-1, is KAGVTQTPRYLIKTRGQQVTLSCSPISGHRSVSWYQQTPGQGLQFLFEYFSETQRNKGNFPGRFSGRQFSNSRSEMNVSTLELGDSALYLCASSLTGGSEQFFGPGTRLTVL.

The V gene is TRBV7-6, the J gene TRBJ1-5, with 7 bases aligning to TRBD1. The CDR3 extends over 16 amino acids. The V segment lost 5 bases and the J segment 7 bases; nucleotides outside the gene matches: 14. From germline, CDR1 is SGHVS and CDR2 FNYEAQ. The CDR3: CASSKLPGGVGQPQHF. The CDR3 DNA reads TGTGCCAGCAGCAAACTGCCAGGGGGGGTTGGGCAGCCCCAGCATTTT.

Here the CDR3 DNA reads TGTGCCAGCAGCTTGGACTCCACTTACGAGCAGTACTTC. This encodes CASSLDSTYEQYF. The chain combines TRBV7-3 with TRBJ2-7; D is possibly TRBD2 (5 bases). This CDR3 is built from 13 residues. Per germline, CDR1 SGHTA and CDR2 FQGTGA. The V end lost 3 bases, the J end lost 4 bases, and 10 bases lay between the germline ends.

CDR3 amino acids: CASSLFRGRTSGSYEQYF. The CDR3 nucleotides read TGTGCCAGCAGCTTATTTAGGGGGCGGACTAGCGGCTCCTACGAGCAGTACTTC. This chain joins TRBV7-2 and TRBJ2-7; 10 positions match TRBD2. V lost 2 bases and J lost 0; bases outside the gene matches: 10. Germline V gene sequence: CDR1 SGHTA, CDR2 FQGNSA. This CDR3 has 18 amino acids.

In this sample, this clone turned up once. CDR3 residues: CASSARGFSGNTIYF. CDR3 in DNA: TGTGCCAGCAGTGCCCGTGGGTTCTCTGGAAACACCATATATTTT. This chain uses TRBV25-1 with TRBJ1-3; D gene uncertain. This CDR3 spans 15 amino acids. Germline V gives CDR1 MGHDK, CDR2 SYGVNS. Trimming pared 4 bases from V and 0 bases from J, leaving 10 bases between. The whole variable domain, remainder taken from reference TRBV25-1 and TRBJ1-3, is EADIYQTPRYLVIGTGKKITLECSQTMGHDKMYWYQQDPGMELHLIHYSYGVNSTEKGDLSSESTVSRIRTEHFPLTLESARPSHTSQYLCASSARGFSGNTIYFGEGSWLTVV.

CDR3 sequence reads: CASSYSTAERNQPQHF. The CDR3 nucleotides are TGTGCCAGCAGTTACTCGACGGCTGAGAGGAATCAGCCCCAGCATTTT. The chain links TRBV6-6 to TRBJ1-5; D call uncertain. V lost 0 bases and J 4 bases, leaving 13 bases between the germline ends. CDR1 MNHNY and CDR2 SVGAGI come from the germline V gene (reference sequence). The CDR3 runs to 16 residues.

The V gene is TRBV7-9, the J gene TRBJ2-7; the D gene is possibly TRBD1 (5 bases). Germline-derived CDR1 and CDR2 are SEHNR and FQNEAQ (reference sequence). V lost 4 bases to trimming and J lost 3 bases, with 7 bases between them. This CDR3 is 12 amino acids long. For the CDR3, the DNA is TGTGCCAGCAGCTCGGACAACTACGAGCAGTACTTC. Translated: CASSSDNYEQYF. Full variable domain (outside the CDR3, taken from reference TRBV7-9 and TRBJ2-7): DTGVSQNPRHKITKRGQNVTFRCDPISEHNRLYWYRQTLGQGPEFLTYFQNEAQLEKSRLLSDRFSAERPKGSFSTLEIQRTEQGDSAMYLCASSSDNYEQYFGPGTRLTVT.

This clone showed up just once. The chain combines TRBV11-3 with TRBJ2-1, with D hard to call. Germline values: CDR1 SGHNT, CDR2 YENEEA. The length of the CDR3 is 12 residues. Trimming took 5 bases from V and 9 from J, leaving 11 bases between them. The CDR3 DNA follows: TGTGCCAGCAGCATGAAGCCGGGTGAGCAGTTCTTC. Amino acid sequence: CASSMKPGEQFF.

This chain links TRBV5-4 with TRBJ1-4; D may be TRBD1 (5 bases). V lost 1 base and J 7 bases, leaving 11 bases between the germline ends. Germline CDR1 and CDR2: SGHNT and YYREEE (reference sequence). This CDR3 comprises 14 residues. CDR3 sequence (DNA): TGTGCCAGCAGCTTGTTAGGGGAAGGTGAAAAACTGTTTTTT. Protein sequence: CASSLLGEGEKLFF. Full variable domain (outside the CDR3, taken from reference TRBV5-4 and TRBJ1-4): ETGVTQSPTHLIKTRGQQVTLRCSSQSGHNTVSWYQQALGQGPQFIFQYYREEENGRGNFPPRFSGLQFPNYSSELNVNALELDDSALYLCASSLLGEGEKLFFGSGTQLSVL.

This clone was counted once. J is TRBJ2-7 and V is TRBV7-3; the match to TRBD2 covers 7 bases. J lost 3 bases, V lost 3 bases, and 8 bases had no gene match. Germline V gives CDR1 SGHTA, CDR2 FQGTGA. The CDR3 runs to 15 residues. The CDR3 is CASSLGTGGIYEQYF. CDR3 DNA: TGTGCCAGCAGCTTGGGCACGGGAGGCATCTACGAGCAGTACTTC.

This clone has more than one count but fewer than ten. This chain joins TRBV5-1 and TRBJ1-2; D gene ambiguous. The CDR3 sequence is 16 residues long. V lost 0 bases and J lost 0, with 12 bases in between. Germline V gives CDR1 SGHRS, CDR2 YFSETQ. The chain's CDR3 is CASSLEGQAANYGYTF. In DNA, the CDR3 is TGCGCCAGCAGCTTGGAAGGTCAGGCAGCTAACTATGGCTACACCTTC.

V gene TRBV21-1 combines with J gene TRBJ2-7; TRBD1, the D gene given by the table, was not confirmed from the DNA. TRBV21-1 is deemed a pseudogene. The CDR3 is 13 residues long. The CDR3 nucleotides read TGTGCCAGCAGCCCGCGCAGGGCCTACGAGCAGTACTTC. Its protein is CASSPRRAYEQYF.

The chain has TRBV28 and TRBJ1-1, with TRBD1 as a possible D gene (5 bases). The CDR3 covers 13 residues. V dropped 6 bases and J dropped 0 bases, with 8 bases sitting between them. Germline lookup yields CDR1 MDHEN and CDR2 SYDVKM. Here the CDR3 reads CASSRQLNTEAFF. In nucleotides, the CDR3 is TGTGCCAGCAGCCGACAGTTGAACACTGAAGCTTTCTTT.

This sequence joins TRBV12-5 and TRBJ2-5; perhaps TRBD2 as D (5 bases). Germline lookup yields CDR1 LGHNT and CDR2 FRNRAP. Trimming cost V 5 bases and J 4 bases, with 17 bases left between them. The CDR3 extends over 15 amino acids. The CDR3 nucleotides read TGTGCTAGTGGTACCGGCGGAGGCGGAGGAGAGACCCAGTACTTC. The encoded protein is CASGTGGGGGETQYF.

This chain joins TRBV27 and TRBJ1-2; D not resolved. V lost 3 bases to trimming and J lost 0 bases, with 5 bases between them. Germline V gene lookup returns CDR1 MNHEY and CDR2 SMNVEV (reference sequence). This CDR3 has 13 residues. This chain's CDR3 is CASSFGPNYGYTF. In nucleotides, the CDR3 is TGTGCCAGCAGTTTTGGCCCTAACTATGGCTACACCTTC.

V is TRBV6-1 and J is TRBJ2-7; TRBD1 matches at 9 bases. J lost 0 bases, V lost 4 bases, and 7 bases had no gene match. The CDR3 is 16 residues long. The V gene's germline CDR1 is MNHNS and CDR2 SASEGT. The CDR3 reads CASSAGTGTLSYEQYF. The CDR3 nucleotides are TGTGCCAGCAGTGCAGGGACAGGGACCCTCTCCTACGAGCAGTACTTC.

CDR3 nucleotide sequence: TGTGCCAGTAGCCCAGCGGGTACCGTCTACAATGAGCAGTTCTTC. It codes for CASSPAGTVYNEQFF. The chain combines TRBV19 with TRBJ2-1; possibly TRBD2 for D (6 bases). CDR3 length: 15 residues. V was cut by 6 bases and J by 3 bases, with 15 bases left in between. Germline-derived CDR1 and CDR2 are LNHDA and SQIVND (reference sequence).

The chain carries TRBV28 and TRBJ1-3; TRBD1 is a possible D gene (5 bases). The CDR3 contains 16 residues. V was pared by 2 bases and J by 1 base, with 12 bases between. Germline lookup yields CDR1 MDHEN and CDR2 SYDVKM. CDR3 coding DNA: TGTGCCAGCAGTTTAGCAGGGATTGGGTCTGGAAACACCATATATTTT. Translated, it gives CASSLAGIGSGNTIYF.

A single count supports this clone. The chain joins TRBV5-6 to TRBJ1-4; maybe TRBD1 (5 bases). The CDR3 sequence is 15 residues long. Trimming removed 2 bases from V and 3 bases from J, with 11 bases in between. In germline, CDR1 is SGHDT, CDR2 YYEEEE. CDR3 loop: CASSFLGAANEKLFF. The CDR3, as DNA: TGTGCCAGCAGCTTTTTAGGGGCGGCTAATGAAAAACTGTTTTTT.

This chain connects TRBV6-2 or TRBV6-3 to TRBJ1-2, with 10 bases aligning to TRBD1. The CDR3 extends over 15 amino acids. In germline, CDR1 is MNHEY, CDR2 SVGEGT. The J segment lost 6 bases and the V segment lost 5 bases, leaving 9 bases of the junction unmatched. In DNA form, the CDR3 reads TGTGCCAGCAGTCACAAGACAGGGGGCTCCCATGGCTACACCTTC. It encodes CASSHKTGGSHGYTF.

This chain links TRBV6-2 or TRBV6-3 with TRBJ2-7; D is possibly TRBD2 (7 bases). Germline CDR1 is MNHEY and CDR2 is SVGEGT. The V gene lost 5 bases and the J gene lost 2 bases, with 16 bases spanning the gap. The CDR3 sequence is 15 residues long. CDR3 residues: CASSTAGGGPYEQYF. CDR3 nucleotide sequence: TGTGCCAGCAGTACGGCTGGGGGGGGGCCCTACGAGCAGTACTTC.

The J gene is TRBJ2-3, the V gene TRBV24-1, with 11 nucleotides matching TRBD2. The junction had 6 bases not matched to a gene; V was cut back by 4 bases and J by 4 bases. The CDR3 contains 16 residues. Germline loops: CDR1 KGHDR, CDR2 SFDVKD. The CDR3 coding sequence is TGTGCCACCAGTGACGTGACTAGCGGGAATTCAGATACGCAGTATTTT. It translates to CATSDVTSGNSDTQYF.

The genes are TRBV11-3 and TRBJ1-2; a weak D match, TRBD1 (5 bases). Germline CDR1 reads SGHNT; CDR2 reads YENEEA. Trimming shortened V by 5 bases and J by 5 bases, and 12 bases separated the two germline ends. The CDR3 has 13 residues. Here the CDR3 reads CASSRTGPYGYTF. The CDR3 nucleotides read TGTGCCAGCAGCCGGACGGGACCTTATGGCTACACCTTC.

The CDR3, as DNA: TGCGCCAGCTCGGGCATCGCGCTTCATGGCTACACCTTC. The encoded protein is CASSGIALHGYTF. V usage is TRBV10-1 and J usage is TRBJ1-2; unclear D gene. Germline-derived CDR1 and CDR2 are WNHNN and SYGVQD (reference sequence). Deletions cut 8 bases from V and 6 bases from J, with 16 bases between. The CDR3 spans 13 residues.

The sample holds one count of this clone. This chain connects TRBV6-1 to TRBJ1-4; TRBD1 agrees at 9 bases. The CDR3 has 18 residues. Germline CDR1 MNHNS, CDR2 SASEGT. After removal of 2 bases from V and 0 bases from J, the junction contained 7 bases not matched to a gene. In DNA form, the CDR3 reads TGTGCCAGCAGTGAACCCGGGACAGGGTTCGCAACTAATGAAAAACTGTTTTTT. Its protein is CASSEPGTGFATNEKLFF.

The CDR3 nucleotides are TGTGCCAGCACCCGCACAGCGGTATCCTACAATGAGCAGTTCTTC. Protein sequence: CASTRTAVSYNEQFF. This sequence joins TRBV5-6 and TRBJ2-1; D is possibly TRBD2 (5 bases). The CDR3 loop spans 15 amino acids. Germline CDR1 and CDR2: SGHDT and YYEEEE. V dropped 6 bases and J dropped 1 base, with 14 bases sitting between them.

The chain has TRBV28 and TRBJ1-4; 7 nucleotides match TRBD1. Germline CDR1 and CDR2: MDHEN and SYDVKM. The CDR3 sequence is 16 residues long. The V and J ends lost 5 bases and 4 bases, in that order; junction bases with no gene match: 10. CDR3 in amino acids: CASSPTTGTYNEKLFF. The CDR3 DNA sequence: TGTGCCAGCAGTCCCACGACAGGGACCTATAATGAAAAACTGTTTTTT.

The CDR3 loop reads CANRQGPRTEAFF. In DNA form, the CDR3 reads TGTGCCAATCGACAGGGACCTAGGACTGAAGCTTTCTTT. The chain uses TRBV10-3 and TRBJ1-1; 7 bases align to TRBD1. This CDR3 has 13 residues. Germline trimming cut 10 bases from V and 5 bases from J; bases unmatched to any gene: 10. The V gene's germline CDR1 is ENHRY and CDR2 SYGVKD.

The chain combines TRBV5-8 with TRBJ1-2; weak D call: TRBD1 (5 bases). CDR1 and CDR2 from the germline V gene are SGHTS and YDEGEE. V was pared by 0 bases and J by 8 bases, with 11 bases between. The CDR3 sequence is 13 residues long. The CDR3 loop reads CASSLGQGGGYTF. The CDR3 DNA sequence: TGTGCCAGCAGCTTGGGGCAGGGAGGCGGCTACACCTTC. Full variable domain (rest looked up from reference TRBV5-8 and TRBJ1-2): EAGVTQSPTHLIKTRGQQATLRCSPISGHTSVYWYQQALGLGLQFLLWYDEGEERNRGNFPPRFSGRQFPNYSSELNVNALELEDSALYLCASSLGQGGGYTFGSGTRLTVV.